Given below is one T cell receptor beta chain in context. What it binds is unknown. Time point: week 47, end of study. With topical imiquimod, each dose of the vaccine consisted of 300 ug of mutant IDH1 20-mer peptide. Patients in the study were vaccinated eight times, receiving shots in weeks 1, 3, 5, 7, 11, 15, 19 and 23. Assay used: immunoSEQ multiplex PCR; TCRdb lists only in-frame clones, some missing. The table has fewer than 95,000 clones, 81% seen once. These data come from a study of a mutant IDH1 vaccine in newly diagnosed glioma. Study-level information: Vaccine dosing followed radiotherapy by 4-6 weeks, or accompanied temozolomide cycles. Sex distribution of treated patients was around 62% male and roughly 38% female; mean age was about 41 years.

CDR3 length: 16 residues. Trimming cost V 4 bases and J 15 bases, with 28 bases left between them. The germline V gene encodes CDR1 SGHKS and CDR2 YYEKEE (reference sequence). The receptor comes from a middle-aged man with glioma. The J gene is TRBJ1-4, the V gene TRBV5-5; the D gene is possibly TRBD1 (5 bases). This material consisted of PBMCs, taken from a glioma patient whose treatment included an IDH1 peptide vaccine. CDR3 loop: CASSPDVGDSVKRVFF. In DNA, the CDR3 is TGTGCCAGCAGCCCGGATGTAGGGGACTCCGTGAAAAGAGTGTTTTTT.